Each of the 19 T cell receptor beta chains below was sequenced from the same sample in a study of regulatory T cells in long-lasting Graves disease. Specified time point: newly diagnosed GD, antithyroid drugs for less than 3 months. TCR sequences were obtained from RNA taken from PBMCs. For TCR beta, libraries came from iRepertoire HTBI primers and Arm-PCR of CDR3 regions. MiXCR, applied by TCRdb to the multiplex PCR reads, yields one record per CDR3 protein. The sample lists approximately 230,000 distinct CDR3 sequences; around 20% were seen once. Specimen: peripheral blood mononuclear cells (PBMCs), collected at new diagnosis, from a patient treated with antithyroid drugs. All receptors come from a female donor with Graves disease.

As concerns this clonotype: With only one base between it and a far larger clone, this is likely a read error. The chain recombines TRBV7-8 with TRBJ1-4; perhaps TRBD1 as D (5 bases). The CDR3 is 13 amino acids. Germline V gene sequence: CDR1 SGHVS, CDR2 FQNEAQ. CDR3 protein: CASGLGGGEKLFF. The CDR3 region has the DNA TGTGCCAGCGGCTTAGGCGGGGGTGAAAAACTGTTTTTT.

This clonotype has a count of ten or more. J is TRBJ1-6 and V is TRBV9; 7 positions match TRBD1. V was pared by 3 bases and J by 7 bases, with 7 bases of the junction left unmatched. This CDR3 is built from 15 residues. The V gene's germline CDR1 is SGDLS and CDR2 YYNGEE. The CDR3 loop reads CASSARDRNNSPLHF. CDR3 bases: TGTGCCAGCAGCGCACGGGACAGAAACAATTCACCCCTCCACTTT.

There are many counts of this clonotype. The gene calls are TRBV2 and TRBJ2-6; maybe TRBD2 (6 bases). This CDR3 region has 16 residues. V lost 5 bases and J 0 bases, leaving 11 bases between the germline ends. CDR1 is SNHLY and CDR2 is FYNNEI in the germline V gene. The CDR3 spells CASSPGGDSGANVLTF. In DNA form, the CDR3 reads TGTGCCAGCAGTCCCGGGGGAGACTCTGGGGCCAACGTCCTGACTTTC. Together with reference TRBV2 and TRBJ2-6, the CDR3 gives the full variable domain: EPEVTQTPSHQVTQMGQEVILRCVPISNHLYFYWYRQILGQKVEFLVSFYNNEISEKSEIFDDQFSVERPDGSNFTLKIRSTKLEDSAMYFCASSPGGDSGANVLTFGAGSRLTVL.

This clonotype showed up many times. This chain uses TRBV12-3 or TRBV12-4 with TRBJ1-1; the D is unclear. V shed 6 bases and J shed 0 bases, with 11 bases lying between them. The CDR3 length is 14 residues. The CDR3 nucleotides are TGTGCCAGCAGCAGTGGCTCCATGAACACTGAAGCTTTCTTT. This codes for CASSSGSMNTEAFF.

This clonotype occurred many times. The chain recombines TRBV6-5 with TRBJ2-1, with 8 nucleotides matching TRBD2. The CDR3 spans 18 residues. V dropped 4 bases and J dropped 8; count of bases not matched to a gene: 19. In germline, CDR1 is MNHEY, CDR2 SVGAGI. The DNA for the CDR3 is TGTGCCAGCAGTTGGAGATCTCCGGGACTAGGGGCCGGGGATGAGCAGTTCTTC. Its protein product is CASSWRSPGLGAGDEQFF.

Concerning this clonotype: Given a far larger clone just one base away, this is likely a sequencing read error. The chain's CDR3 is CASSQSGVGVNEQYF. Here the CDR3 DNA reads TGTGCCAGCAGCCAGTCGGGAGTAGGGGTCAATGAGCAGTACTTC. J is TRBJ2-7 and V is TRBV3-1; possibly TRBD2 for D (6 bases). This CDR3 has 15 residues. Germline-derived CDR1 and CDR2 are LGHDT and YNNKEL (reference sequence). Trimming cost V 3 bases and J 7 bases, with 19 bases left between them.

Ten or more counts support this clonotype. The CDR3 sequence is CASRLSGPGNEQFF. CDR3 DNA sequence: TGTGCCAGCAGGTTATCCGGGCCCGGCAATGAGCAGTTCTTC. V is TRBV7-8 and J is TRBJ2-1; unclear D gene. The CDR3 runs 14 residues. Between the trimmed V and J ends, which lost 6 bases and 6 bases, there was a span of 15 bases. Per the germline V gene, CDR1 is SGHVS and CDR2 is FQNEAQ.

This clonotype was detected ten times or more. The chain has TRBV6-1 and TRBJ2-5, with 9 bases fitting TRBD1. From germline, CDR1 is MNHNS and CDR2 SASEGT. This CDR3 spans 13 amino acids. V lost 6 bases and J lost 4; bases outside the gene matches: 3. The CDR3 bases are TGTGCCAGCAGAATGACAGGGGGAGAGACCCAGTACTTC. Protein product: CASRMTGGETQYF.

The V and J genes are TRBV19 and TRBJ1-5, with a possible D match to TRBD1 (5 bases). CDR3 length equals 14 residues. The V and J ends lost 4 bases and 4 bases respectively, with 11 bases between them. CDR1 and CDR2 from the germline V gene are LNHDA and SQIVND (reference sequence). The CDR3 nucleotides are TGTGCCAGTAGTACCCTCCCAGGGAATCAGCCCCAGCATTTT. Amino acids: CASSTLPGNQPQHF. The full variable domain, rest sourced from reference TRBV19 and TRBJ1-5, is DGGITQSPKYLFRKEGQNVTLSCEQNLNHDAMYWYRQDPGQGLRLIYYSQIVNDFQKGDIAEGYSVSREKKESFPLTVTSAQKNPTAFYLCASSTLPGNQPQHFGDGTRLSIL.

Points on this clonotype: This may come from a read error, since a much larger clone is one base off. The chain recombines TRBV6-4 with TRBJ2-7, with 11 nucleotides matching TRBD2. Germline V gene data show CDR1 as MRHNA and CDR2 as SNTAGT. CDR3 length: 13 amino acids. Germline trimming cut 11 bases from V and 2 bases from J; bases unmatched to any gene: 5. The CDR3 region has the DNA TGTGCCGGTACTAGCGGGAGCCCCTACGAGCAGTACTTC. It translates to CAGTSGSPYEQYF.

This clonotype was seen ten or more times. The chain has TRBV4-2 and TRBJ2-5; 8 bases line up with TRBD1. CDR3 length: 14 amino acids. Germline trimming cut 5 bases from V and 4 bases from J; bases unmatched to any gene: 6. CDR1 LGHNA and CDR2 YNFKEQ come from the germline V gene. The CDR3 sequence is CASSGDRGGETQYF. CDR3 nucleotide sequence: TGTGCCAGCAGCGGAGACAGGGGCGGAGAGACCCAGTACTTC.

This clonotype was counted many times. CDR3 residues: CASSVLREGVTEAFF. The CDR3 nucleotides are TGTGCCAGCAGCGTCCTCAGGGAAGGTGTCACTGAAGCTTTCTTT. The chain links TRBV9 to TRBJ1-1; TRBD1 might be the D (5 bases). Per germline, CDR1 SGDLS and CDR2 YYNGEE. CDR3 length equals 15 residues. V was cut by 2 bases and J by 4 bases, with 15 bases left in between.

Turning to this clonotype: A read error may be the cause here, since a much bigger clone is one base away. The chain uses TRBV29-1 and TRBJ2-7, with 10 bases matching TRBD2. Germline CDR1 is SQVTM and CDR2 is ANQGSEA. With 4 bases clipped from V and 7 bases from J, the junction kept 7 bases outside the gene matches. The CDR3 consists of 13 residues. The CDR3 reads CSVAAGGPGEQYF. The CDR3 DNA follows: TGCAGCGTTGCAGCGGGAGGGCCTGGGGAGCAGTACTTC.

This rearrangement joins TRBV29-1 to TRBJ1-1; D is unresolved. The CDR3 has 12 residues. With 1 base removed from V and 4 bases from J, the gap between germline ends came to 7 bases. Germline CDR1 and CDR2: SQVTM and ANQGSEA. The DNA of the CDR3 is TGCAGCGTTGAAGTTGGAGGCACTGAAGCTTTCTTT. It specifies CSVEVGGTEAFF.

In its sample, this clonotype was seen a few times. The chain couples TRBV6-2 or TRBV6-3 to TRBJ2-3; D gene unclear. The J call is uncertain, as TRBJ2-1 better fits the DNA end. Germline V CDR1 and CDR2: MNHEY, SVGEGT. The CDR3 has 13 residues. In nucleotides, the CDR3 is TGTGCCAGCAGTGACAATGGTGTCTCGGAGCAGTTCTTC. Translating gives CASSDNGVSEQFF.

On this clonotype itself: A much larger clone differs from this one at a single base, so this may be a read error. The genes are TRBV2 and TRBJ2-6; D could derive from TRBD1 or TRBD2 (5 bases each). This CDR3 is built from 18 residues. The V gene's germline CDR1 is SNHLY and CDR2 FYNNEI. V was clipped by 5 bases and J by 0 bases, with 17 bases between them. CDR3 sequence (DNA): TGTGCCAGCAGTCTAATCGGGGCAACCGGCTCTGGGGCCAACGTCCTGACTTTC. The encoded protein is CASSLIGATGSGANVLTF.

This clonotype has ten or more counts. The chain employs TRBV24-1 and TRBJ2-1; 7 positions match TRBD2. This CDR3 has 18 amino acids. Per the germline V gene, CDR1 is KGHDR and CDR2 is SFDVKD. The junction had 11 bases not matched to a gene; V was cut back by 0 bases and J by 4 bases. Here the CDR3 reads CATSDLAVGLAAYNEQFF. The DNA of the CDR3 is TGTGCCACCAGTGATTTGGCCGTGGGGCTAGCGGCTTACAATGAGCAGTTCTTC.

This clonotype was seen at least ten times. The CDR3 region has the DNA TGTGCCAGCAGTGAAGCGGGACTAGCGGGAGCCCCGGGCTACGAGCAGTACTTC. Amino acids: CASSEAGLAGAPGYEQYF. This sequence joins TRBV6-1 and TRBJ2-7; the match to TRBD2 covers 14 bases. There are 18 residues in the CDR3. From germline, CDR1 is MNHNS and CDR2 SASEGT. Trimming removed 0 bases from V and 3 bases from J; junction bases left unmatched: 7.

This clonotype was seen at least ten times. DNA of the CDR3: TGCAGTGCTAGAAAGGGGGCGGACTACAATGAGCAGTTCTTC. Protein product: CSARKGADYNEQFF. The chain has TRBV20-1 and TRBJ2-1; TRBD1 agrees at 7 bases. The germline V gene encodes CDR1 DFQATT and CDR2 SNEGSKA (reference sequence). V dropped 2 bases and J dropped 3; count of bases not matched to a gene: 4. The CDR3 contains 14 residues.